Listed below are T cell receptor beta chains from one sample, sequenced in a study of cytomegalovirus exposure and HLA in healthy donors. The method was immunoSEQ multiplex PCR; TCRdb's version includes in-frame clones alone and lacks a portion of them. The data contain over 250,000 clones, about 66% of them seen just once; the ten biggest clones take up about 2.2%. The sample taken for sequencing was PBMCs. The receptors were gathered from a female donor in good health and CMV-seronegative. Each CDR3 is given with its conserved first and last residue. Fields, in order: J gene, CDR3 length, V gene, CDR3 protein.

j_gene: TRBJ1-4; len: 15; v_gene: TRBV5-4; CDR3aa: CASSSGGAGNEKLFF
j_gene: TRBJ1-3; len: 11; v_gene: TRBV5-8; CDR3aa: CATQSRNTIYF
j_gene: TRBJ2-7; len: 14; v_gene: TRBV27; CDR3aa: CASSLRDSFYEQYF
j_gene: TRBJ2-7; len: 14; v_gene: TRBV19; CDR3aa: CASSNGGSNYEQYF
j_gene: TRBJ2-7; len: 16; v_gene: TRBV4-2; CDR3aa: CASSQEAGQTQLEQYF
j_gene: TRBJ1-2; len: 13; v_gene: TRBV6-5; CDR3aa: CASTSGGALGYTF
j_gene: TRBJ1-1; len: 14; v_gene: TRBV2; CDR3aa: CASSEGRGSTEAFF
j_gene: TRBJ2-1; len: 15; v_gene: TRBV7-2; CDR3aa: CASSRGQGKVNEQFF
j_gene: TRBJ2-5; len: 14; v_gene: TRBV5-1; CDR3aa: CASSYRTSEETQYF
j_gene: TRBJ2-7; len: 14; v_gene: TRBV10-1; CDR3aa: CASSESSGVHEQYF
j_gene: TRBJ2-1; len: 15; v_gene: TRBV5-1; CDR3aa: CASSLVPLGGGEQFF
j_gene: TRBJ2-7; len: 15; v_gene: TRBV5-1; CDR3aa: CASSPSGGTNYGQYF
j_gene: TRBJ1-1; len: 14; v_gene: TRBV15; CDR3aa: CATSNGSVNTEAFF